This entry lists 10 T cell receptor beta chains sequenced from one sample in a study of Graves' ophthalmopathy and Graves' hyperthyroidism. The sequenced template was RNA, covering the TCR beta CDR3 region. HTBI primers were used in a first-round RT-PCR, which preceded a second-round multiplex PCR. TCRdb re-called the multiplex PCR reads with MiXCR, one entry per CDR3 protein. Of over 500,000 distinct CDR3 sequences listed, roughly 20% were seen once; the top ten hold roughly 6.9%. Sequences were obtained from peripheral blood. Source of these receptors: a woman aged 18-35 years with stable Graves' hyperthyroidism. Some clones in this sample may be carry-over from other donors' samples.

The genes are TRBV7-2 and TRBJ2-7; 7 nucleotides line up with TRBD2. Unmatched junction bases numbered 8, after V lost 0 bases and J lost 3 bases. This CDR3 has 16 residues. Looked up from germline, CDR1 is SGHTA and CDR2 is FQGNSA. CDR3 sequence reads: CASSLAGLAAVYEQYF. The CDR3 DNA follows: TGTGCCAGCAGCTTAGCTGGCCTAGCGGCGGTCTACGAGCAGTACTTC.

This clonotype occurred many times. The chain uses TRBV29-1 and TRBJ1-1; the D is unclear. The germline gives CDR1 SQVTM, CDR2 ANQGSEA. V was cut by 4 bases and J by 6 bases, with 15 bases left in between. The CDR3 is 13 residues long. The CDR3 here is CSVGGLTKAEAFF. The CDR3 DNA reads TGCAGCGTTGGCGGGCTAACAAAGGCTGAAGCTTTCTTT.

There are many counts of this clonotype. V gene TRBV5-4 combines with J gene TRBJ1-1; no clear D gene. Germline loops: CDR1 SGHNT, CDR2 YYREEE (reference sequence). The CDR3 length is 14 residues. The germline V and J ends were trimmed by 2 bases and 1 base, with 9 bases remaining between them. CDR3 in amino acids: CASSLEQENTEAFF. In nucleotides, the CDR3 is TGTGCCAGCAGCTTAGAACAAGAGAACACTGAAGCTTTCTTT.

As to this clonotype: The junction departs from germline at one end; a sequencing error may be responsible. This chain connects TRBV20-1 to TRBJ1-1, with D perhaps TRBD1 (5 bases). The CDR3 spans 12 residues. Germline assignment: CDR1 DFQATT and CDR2 SNEGSKA (reference sequence). The CDR3 is CSPRGMNTETFF. The DNA of the CDR3 is TGCAGTCCCCGGGGGATGAACACTGAAACTTTCTTT.

This clonotype was detected only a few times. The chain recombines TRBV7-9 with TRBJ2-5; D gene uncertain. The ends were cut back, 6 bases at V and 2 bases at J, with 7 bases in the middle. The CDR3 runs 12 residues. Germline V lookup: CDR1 SEHNR, CDR2 FQNEAQ (reference sequence). The CDR3 DNA sequence: TGTGCCAGCAGGGCAGTACAAGAGACCCAGTACTTC. It codes for CASRAVQETQYF.

Notes on this clonotype: A much larger clonotype is one base distant, so this may be a read error. The CDR3 spells CAVSESSGGTEAFF. CDR3 DNA sequence: TGTGCCGTCAGTGAGTCGTCAGGGGGCACTGAAGCTTTCTTT. The chain joins TRBV10-3 to TRBJ1-1, with 7 bases identical to TRBD1. The CDR3 spans 14 residues. The germline CDR1 and CDR2 sequences are ENHRY and SYGVKD.

The chain is built from TRBV19 and TRBJ2-7, with unresolved D. The CDR3 is 14 residues long. V was shortened by 6 bases and J by 13 bases, with 25 bases between the two germline ends. The V gene's germline CDR1 is LNHDA and CDR2 SQIVND (reference sequence). The CDR3 region has the DNA TGTGCCAGTAGGATTTCTCCGGACGGAGATAGGGCTTACTTC. This codes for CASRISPDGDRAYF.

This clonotype has ten or more counts. CDR3 residues: CASSQPGLNNSPLHF. In nucleotides, the CDR3 is TGTGCCAGCAGCCAACCGGGACTCAATAATTCACCCCTCCACTTT. This sequence joins TRBV3-1 and TRBJ1-6, with D maybe TRBD1 (5 bases). Trimming took 2 bases from V and 5 from J, leaving 10 bases between them. The length of the CDR3 is 15 residues. The germline V gene encodes CDR1 LGHDT and CDR2 YNNKEL (reference sequence).

This clonotype has at least ten counts. CDR3 region: CASSSNYRDPNYEQYF. The CDR3 DNA follows: TGCGCCAGCAGCTCTAATTACCGGGATCCAAACTACGAGCAGTACTTC. The chain couples TRBV5-1 to TRBJ2-7, with D possibly being TRBD2 (5 bases). Germline V lookup: CDR1 SGHRS, CDR2 YFSETQ. The V end lost 3 bases, the J end lost 3 bases, and 19 bases lay between the germline ends. CDR3 length equals 16 residues.

This clonotype was seen repeatedly, ten times or more. The chain carries TRBV7-8 and TRBJ1-2; 11 bases line up with TRBD1. Germline CDR1 reads SGHVS; CDR2 reads FQNEAQ. V lost 3 bases, J lost 8 bases, and 8 bases stayed unmatched. There are 15 residues in the CDR3. CDR3 in DNA: TGTGCCAGCAGCTTCACTGAGGACAGGGGGCGAGGCTACACCTTC. Residues: CASSFTEDRGRGYTF.